This T cell receptor (beta chain) comes out of a study of molecular identifiers for immune sequencing clone quantification. This clonotype was picked up many times. The target antigen is unknown. Isolation of naive CD8 T cells was achieved by sorting on a CD8+CD4-CCR7+CD45RA+ phenotype. Germline V lookup: CDR1 LNHNV, CDR2 YYDKDF (reference sequence). The V and J ends lost 2 bases and 0 bases respectively, with 11 bases between them. The CDR3 covers 16 residues. Libraries of bulk TCR were made by previously described methods (with listed TCR primers). MiXCR, applied by TCRdb to the PCR reads, yields one record per CDR3 protein. The repertoire consists of some 680,000 distinct CDR3 sequences, with roughly 23% occurring once and the leading ten covering around 0.78%. Study-wide results and limits: Whereas clones above 20 RNA copies held under 1% of naive-cell molecules, they held over 97% of effector molecules.

The sequence derives from a human donor in good health. Some libraries in this study had Jurkat cell RNA spiked in. The chain joins TRBV15 to TRBJ2-1, with D perhaps TRBD1 (5 bases). The source material was naive CD8+ T cells from blood, with Jurkat cell RNA spiked in. Subset here: FACS-sorted CD8+CD4-CCR7+CD45RA+ naive T cells. The CDR3 DNA reads TGTGCCACCAGCAGATTCGACAGTGCCTCCTACAATGAGCAGTTCTTC. This encodes CATSRFDSASYNEQFF.